A selection of T cell receptor beta chains follows, all from one sample in a study of T cell responses to AZD1222 COVID-19 vaccine. Profiled with immunoSEQ multiplex PCR; TCRdb holds only in-frame clones, not every one. The sample has approximately 100,000 clones, about 86% seen once. The sequences come from peripheral blood, collected on day 0 of AZD1222 vaccination. Receptor source: an adult in good health. Each CDR3 is given with its conserved first and last residue. The order of the fields is CDR3 DNA, CDR3 protein, D gene, J gene, V gene, clone size. D genes are given only for firm matches. Some rows have no size entry. The others give once, few or many, or a class for an expanded clone.

CDR3nt: TGTGCCAGCAGCTTATTCTCTAGCGGGAGCACAGATACGCAGTATTTT
CDR3aa: CASSLFSSGSTDTQYF
d_gene: TRBD2
j_gene: TRBJ2-3
v_gene: TRBV7-8
abundance: few

CDR3nt: TGTGCCAGCAGTGGGCAACAGGGGCTTAATTCACCCCTCCACTTT
CDR3aa: CASSGQQGLNSPLHF
d_gene: TRBD1
j_gene: TRBJ1-6
v_gene: TRBV2
abundance: once

CDR3nt: TGTGCCAGCAGTTTATCTGCGGGGGCGTATGGCTACACCTTC
CDR3aa: CASSLSAGAYGYTF
d_gene: NA
j_gene: TRBJ1-2
v_gene: TRBV27
abundance: few

CDR3nt: TGTGCCAGCAGTGACAGGGGGACTGAAGCTTTCTTT
CDR3aa: CASSDRGTEAFF
d_gene: TRBD1
j_gene: TRBJ1-1
v_gene: TRBV6-1
abundance: NA

CDR3nt: TGTGCCAGCAGCTTAGATCGGGGCGGCAGCCCCTCAGGGGCCAACGTCCTGACTTTC
CDR3aa: CASSLDRGGSPSGANVLTF
d_gene: NA
j_gene: TRBJ2-6
v_gene: TRBV11-2
abundance: NA

CDR3nt: TGTGCCAGCAGGCATCGACCTAACCGCTCCTACAATGAGCAGTTCTTC
CDR3aa: CASRHRPNRSYNEQFF
d_gene: NA
j_gene: TRBJ2-1
v_gene: TRBV3-1/TRBV3-2
abundance: once

CDR3nt: TGTGCCAGCAGGCTAGCGGGAGTTAAGGAGCAGTACTTC
CDR3aa: CASRLAGVKEQYF
d_gene: TRBD2
j_gene: TRBJ2-7
v_gene: TRBV12-3/TRBV12-4
abundance: once

CDR3nt: TGTGCCAGCAGCTCCCAGGGTTCGGTCAATCAGCCCCAGCATTTT
CDR3aa: CASSSQGSVNQPQHF
d_gene: NA
j_gene: TRBJ1-5
v_gene: TRBV7-2
abundance: NA

CDR3nt: TGTGCCAGCAGTCCCCGGAGGGACATAGTAACGGATGGCTACACCTTC
CDR3aa: CASSPRRDIVTDGYTF
d_gene: NA
j_gene: TRBJ1-2
v_gene: TRBV27
abundance: NA

CDR3nt: TGTGCCAGCTCACCACCGAGAAGACCCCAGGGGCTCACTGAAGCTTTCTTT
CDR3aa: CASSPPRRPQGLTEAFF
d_gene: NA
j_gene: TRBJ1-1
v_gene: TRBV18
abundance: NA

CDR3nt: TGTGCCAGCAACCCCGGAGGGGGGCAATTGTACTCACCCCTCCACTTT
CDR3aa: CASNPGGGQLYSPLHF
d_gene: NA
j_gene: TRBJ1-6
v_gene: TRBV28
abundance: NA

CDR3nt: TGTGCCAGCAGCCCTGCGGGGACCACCTACAATGAGCAGTTCTTC
CDR3aa: CASSPAGTTYNEQFF
d_gene: NA
j_gene: TRBJ2-1
v_gene: TRBV7-2
abundance: NA

CDR3nt: TGTGCCAGCAGACCCGAACTTAATTCACCCCTCCACTTT
CDR3aa: CASRPELNSPLHF
d_gene: NA
j_gene: TRBJ1-6
v_gene: TRBV7-2
abundance: NA

CDR3nt: TGTGCCAGCAGCTTGGAAACTACTCCATACAATGAGCAGTTCTTC
CDR3aa: CASSLETTPYNEQFF
d_gene: NA
j_gene: TRBJ2-1
v_gene: TRBV5-4
abundance: NA

CDR3nt: TGCGCCAGCAGCCCCGGGACGATCACAGATACGCAGTATTTT
CDR3aa: CASSPGTITDTQYF
d_gene: NA
j_gene: TRBJ2-3
v_gene: TRBV5-1
abundance: NA